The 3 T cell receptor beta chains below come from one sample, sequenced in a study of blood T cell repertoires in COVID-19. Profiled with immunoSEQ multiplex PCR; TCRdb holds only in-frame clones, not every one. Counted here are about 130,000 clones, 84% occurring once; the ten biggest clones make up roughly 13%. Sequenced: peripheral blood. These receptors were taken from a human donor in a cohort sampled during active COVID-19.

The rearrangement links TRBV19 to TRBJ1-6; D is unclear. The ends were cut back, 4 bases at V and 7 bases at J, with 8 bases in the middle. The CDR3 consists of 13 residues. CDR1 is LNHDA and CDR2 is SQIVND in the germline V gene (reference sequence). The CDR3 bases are TGTGCCAGTAGTACCTTGCAGAATTCACCCCTCCACTTT. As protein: CASSTLQNSPLHF. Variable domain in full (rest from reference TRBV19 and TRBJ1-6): DGGITQSPKYLFRKEGQNVTLSCEQNLNHDAMYWYRQDPGQGLRLIYYSQIVNDFQKGDIAEGYSVSREKKESFPLTVTSAQKNPTAFYLCASSTLQNSPLHFGNGTRLTVT.

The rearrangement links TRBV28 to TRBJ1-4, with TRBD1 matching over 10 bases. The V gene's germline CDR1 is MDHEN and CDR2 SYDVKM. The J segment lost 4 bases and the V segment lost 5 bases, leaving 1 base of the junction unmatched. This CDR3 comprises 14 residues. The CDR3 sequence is CASSGTGDNEKLFF. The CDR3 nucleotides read TGTGCCAGCAGTGGGACAGGGGATAATGAAAAACTGTTTTTT.

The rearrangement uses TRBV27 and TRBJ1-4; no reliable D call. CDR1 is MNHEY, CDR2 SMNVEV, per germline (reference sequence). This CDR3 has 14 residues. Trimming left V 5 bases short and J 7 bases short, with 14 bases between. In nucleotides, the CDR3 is TGTGCCAGCAGTCCCGATCGCTGGAGTGAAAAACTGTTTTTT. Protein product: CASSPDRWSEKLFF. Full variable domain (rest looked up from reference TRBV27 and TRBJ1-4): EAQVTQNPRYLITVTGKKLTVTCSQNMNHEYMSWYRQDPGLGLRQIYYSMNVEVTDKGDVPEGYKVSRKEKRNFPLILESPSPNQTSLYFCASSPDRWSEKLFFGSGTQLSVL.